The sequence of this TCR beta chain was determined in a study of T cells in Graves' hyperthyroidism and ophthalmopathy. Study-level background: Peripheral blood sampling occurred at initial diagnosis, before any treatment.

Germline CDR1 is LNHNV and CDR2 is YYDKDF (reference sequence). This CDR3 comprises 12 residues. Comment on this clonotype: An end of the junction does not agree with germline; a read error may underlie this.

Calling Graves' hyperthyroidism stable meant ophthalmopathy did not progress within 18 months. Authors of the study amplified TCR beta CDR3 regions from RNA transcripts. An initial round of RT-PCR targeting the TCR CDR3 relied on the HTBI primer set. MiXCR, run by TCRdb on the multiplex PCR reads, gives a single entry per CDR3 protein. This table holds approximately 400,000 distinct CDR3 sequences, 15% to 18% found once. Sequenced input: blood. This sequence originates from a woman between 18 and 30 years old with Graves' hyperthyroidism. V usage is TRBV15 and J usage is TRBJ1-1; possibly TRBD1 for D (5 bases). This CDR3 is CATSPGPPHRVF. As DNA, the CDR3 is TGTGCCACCAGCCCGGGACCACCCCATCGGGTCTTT.